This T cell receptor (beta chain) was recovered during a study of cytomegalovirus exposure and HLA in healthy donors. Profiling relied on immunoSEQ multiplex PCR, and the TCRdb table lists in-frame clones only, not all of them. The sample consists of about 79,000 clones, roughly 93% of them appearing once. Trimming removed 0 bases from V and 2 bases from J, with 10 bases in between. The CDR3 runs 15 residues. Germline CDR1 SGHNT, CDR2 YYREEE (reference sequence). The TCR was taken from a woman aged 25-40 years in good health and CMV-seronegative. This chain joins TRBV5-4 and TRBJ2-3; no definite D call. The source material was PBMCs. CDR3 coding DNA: TGTGCCAGCAGCTTGGGACTGGTGGACACAGATACGCAGTATTTT. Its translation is CASSLGLVDTDTQYF.